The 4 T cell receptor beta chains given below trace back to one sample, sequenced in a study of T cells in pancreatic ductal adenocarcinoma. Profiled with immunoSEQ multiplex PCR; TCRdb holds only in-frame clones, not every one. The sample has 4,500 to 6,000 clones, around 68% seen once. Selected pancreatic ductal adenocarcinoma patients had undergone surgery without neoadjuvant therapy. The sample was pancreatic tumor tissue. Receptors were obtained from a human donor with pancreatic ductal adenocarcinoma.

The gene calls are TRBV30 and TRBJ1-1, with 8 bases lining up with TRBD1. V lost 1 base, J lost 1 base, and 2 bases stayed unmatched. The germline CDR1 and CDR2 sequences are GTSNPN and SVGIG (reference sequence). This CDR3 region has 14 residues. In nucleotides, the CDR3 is TGTGCCTGGAGTGGGGGACAGGAGAACACTGAAGCTTTCTTT. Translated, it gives CAWSGGQENTEAFF. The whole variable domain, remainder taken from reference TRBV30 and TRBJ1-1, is SQTIHQWPATLVQPVGSPLSLECTVEGTSNPNLYWYRQAAGRGLQLLFYSVGIGQISSEVPQNLSASRPQDRQFILSSKKLLLSDSGFYLCAWSGGQENTEAFFGQGTRLTVV.

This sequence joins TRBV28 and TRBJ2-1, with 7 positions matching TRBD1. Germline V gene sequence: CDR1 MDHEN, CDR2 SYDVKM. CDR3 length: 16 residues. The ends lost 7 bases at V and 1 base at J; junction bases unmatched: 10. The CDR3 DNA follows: TGTGCCAGCACTCATTCACAGGGGAAGTCCTACAATGAGCAGTTCTTC. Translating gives CASTHSQGKSYNEQFF.

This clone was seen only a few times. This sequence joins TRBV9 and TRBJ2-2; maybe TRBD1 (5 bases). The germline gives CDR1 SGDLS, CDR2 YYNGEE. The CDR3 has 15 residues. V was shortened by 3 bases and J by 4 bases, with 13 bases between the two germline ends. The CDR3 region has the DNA TGTGCCAGCAGCGAACAGGATCTCCTCACCGGGGAGCTGTTTTTT. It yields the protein CASSEQDLLTGELFF. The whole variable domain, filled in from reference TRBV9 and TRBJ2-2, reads DSGVTQTPKHLITATGQRVTLRCSPRSGDLSVYWYQQSLDQGLQFLIQYYNGEERAKGNILERFSAQQFPDLHSELNLSSLELGDSALYFCASSEQDLLTGELFFGEGSRLTVL.

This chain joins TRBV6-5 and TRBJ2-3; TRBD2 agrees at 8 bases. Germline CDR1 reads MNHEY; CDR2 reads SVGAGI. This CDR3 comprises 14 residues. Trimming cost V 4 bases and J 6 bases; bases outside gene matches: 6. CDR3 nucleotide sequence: TGTGCCAGCAGTTTGGCGGGGGGATGGGATACGCAGTATTTT. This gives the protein CASSLAGGWDTQYF.